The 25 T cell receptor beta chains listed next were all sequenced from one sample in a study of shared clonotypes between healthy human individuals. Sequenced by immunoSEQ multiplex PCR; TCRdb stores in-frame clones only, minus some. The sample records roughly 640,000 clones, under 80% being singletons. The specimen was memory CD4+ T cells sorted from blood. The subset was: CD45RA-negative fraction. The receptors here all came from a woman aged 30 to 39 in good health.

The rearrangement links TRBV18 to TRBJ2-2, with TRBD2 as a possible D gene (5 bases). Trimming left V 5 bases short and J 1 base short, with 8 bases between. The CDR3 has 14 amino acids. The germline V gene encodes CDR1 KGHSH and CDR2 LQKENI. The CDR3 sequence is CASSDGVNTGELFF. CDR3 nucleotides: TGTGCCAGCTCAGACGGGGTGAACACCGGGGAGCTGTTTTTT. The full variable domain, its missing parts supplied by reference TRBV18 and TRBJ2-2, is NAGVMQNPRHLVRRRGQEARLRCSPMKGHSHVYWYRQLPEEGLKFMVYLQKENIIDESGMPKERFSAEFPKEGPSILRIQQVVRGDSAAYFCASSDGVNTGELFFGEGSRLTVL.

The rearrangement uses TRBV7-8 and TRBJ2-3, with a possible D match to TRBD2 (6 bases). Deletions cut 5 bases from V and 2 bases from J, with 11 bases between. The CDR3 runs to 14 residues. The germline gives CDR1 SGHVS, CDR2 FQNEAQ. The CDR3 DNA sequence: TGTGCCAGCAGCCCTGGACTATTCACAGATACGCAGTATTTT. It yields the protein CASSPGLFTDTQYF.

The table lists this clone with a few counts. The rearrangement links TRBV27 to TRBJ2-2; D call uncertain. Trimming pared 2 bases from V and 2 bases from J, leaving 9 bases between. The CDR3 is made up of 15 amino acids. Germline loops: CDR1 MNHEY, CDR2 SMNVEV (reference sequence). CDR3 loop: CASSLNSLNTGELFF. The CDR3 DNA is TGTGCCAGCAGTTTAAACAGCCTAAACACCGGGGAGCTGTTTTTT.

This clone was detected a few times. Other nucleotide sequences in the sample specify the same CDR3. CDR3 DNA: TGCGCCAGCAGCTTTGGGCAGGGTTCGAGCACAGATACGCAGTATTTT. Translating it yields CASSFGQGSSTDTQYF. The gene calls are TRBV5-1 and TRBJ2-3; maybe TRBD1 (5 bases). Trimming took 2 bases from V and 0 from J, leaving 13 bases between them. The length of the CDR3 is 16 residues. Germline V CDR1 and CDR2: SGHRS, YFSETQ.

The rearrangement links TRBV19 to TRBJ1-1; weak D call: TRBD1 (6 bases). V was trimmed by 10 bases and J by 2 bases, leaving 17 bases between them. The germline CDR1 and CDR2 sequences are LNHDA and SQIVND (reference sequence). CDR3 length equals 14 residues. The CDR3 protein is CATQAGRGNTEAFF. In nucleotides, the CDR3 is TGTGCCACCCAAGCCGGCAGGGGAAACACTGAAGCTTTCTTT.

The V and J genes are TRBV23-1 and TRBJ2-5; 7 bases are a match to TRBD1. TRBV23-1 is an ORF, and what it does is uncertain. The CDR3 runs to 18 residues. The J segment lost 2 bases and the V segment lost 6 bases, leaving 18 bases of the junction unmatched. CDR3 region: CASSQGDGLGAPQETQYF. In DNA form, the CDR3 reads TGCGCCAGCAGCCAGGGGGATGGATTGGGGGCGCCTCAAGAGACCCAGTACTTC.

The CDR3 coding sequence is TGTGCCAGCATTGAGGGGGCGATGAACACTGAAGCTTTCTTT. Translating it yields CASIEGAMNTEAFF. J is TRBJ1-1 and V is TRBV28, with 7 bases identical to TRBD1. The V segment lost 7 bases and the J segment 0 bases; nucleotides outside the gene matches: 5. This CDR3 has 14 residues. Germline V CDR1 and CDR2: MDHEN, SYDVKM.

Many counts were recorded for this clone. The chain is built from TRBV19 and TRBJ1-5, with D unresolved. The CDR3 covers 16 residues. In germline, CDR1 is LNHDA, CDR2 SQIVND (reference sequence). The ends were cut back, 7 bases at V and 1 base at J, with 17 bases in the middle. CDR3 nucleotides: TGTGCCAGTAATGATGTAAGGTTGTTGAGCAATCAGCCCCAGCATTTT. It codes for CASNDVRLLSNQPQHF.

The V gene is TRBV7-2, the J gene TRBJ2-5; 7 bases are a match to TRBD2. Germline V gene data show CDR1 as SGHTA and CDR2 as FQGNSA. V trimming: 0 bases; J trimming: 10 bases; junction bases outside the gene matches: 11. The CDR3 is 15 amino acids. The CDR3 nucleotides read TGTGCCAGCAGCTTAGCGCGGATAGCGGGTAGCGGCCAGTACTTC. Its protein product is CASSLARIAGSGQYF.

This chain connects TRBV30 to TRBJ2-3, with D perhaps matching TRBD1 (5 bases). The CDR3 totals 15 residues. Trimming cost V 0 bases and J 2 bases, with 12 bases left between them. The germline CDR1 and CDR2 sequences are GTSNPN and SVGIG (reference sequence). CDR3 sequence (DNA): TGTGCCTGGAGTGTGGGCAGGGCATCCACAGATACGCAGTATTTT. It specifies CAWSVGRASTDTQYF.

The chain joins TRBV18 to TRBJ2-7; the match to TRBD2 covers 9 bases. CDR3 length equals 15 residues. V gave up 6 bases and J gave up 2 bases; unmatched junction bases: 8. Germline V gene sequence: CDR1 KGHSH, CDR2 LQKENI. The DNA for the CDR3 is TGTGCCAGCTCTCCAGCGGGAGGAGCCACCTACGAGCAGTACTTC. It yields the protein CASSPAGGATYEQYF.

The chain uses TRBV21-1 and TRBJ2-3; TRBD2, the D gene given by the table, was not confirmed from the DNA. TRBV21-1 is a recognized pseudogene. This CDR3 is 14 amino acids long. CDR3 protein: CASSISGNHGTQYF. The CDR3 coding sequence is TGTGCCAGCAGCATTAGCGGGAACCACGGCACGCAGTATTTT.

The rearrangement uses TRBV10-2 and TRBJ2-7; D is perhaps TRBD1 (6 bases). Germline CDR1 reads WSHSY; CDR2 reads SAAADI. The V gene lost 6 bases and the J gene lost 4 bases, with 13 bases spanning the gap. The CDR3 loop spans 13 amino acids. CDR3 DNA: TGCGCCAGCAGCCCCCGGACAGCGTACGAGCAGTACTTC. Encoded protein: CASSPRTAYEQYF.

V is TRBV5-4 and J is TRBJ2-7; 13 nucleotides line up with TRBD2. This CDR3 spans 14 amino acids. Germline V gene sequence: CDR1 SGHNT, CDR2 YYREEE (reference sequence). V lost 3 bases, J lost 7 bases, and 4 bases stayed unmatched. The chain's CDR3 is CASSSTSGGSEQYF. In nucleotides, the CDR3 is TGTGCCAGCAGCTCGACTAGCGGGGGGTCTGAGCAGTACTTC. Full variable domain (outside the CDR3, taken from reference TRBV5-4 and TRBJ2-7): ETGVTQSPTHLIKTRGQQVTLRCSSQSGHNTVSWYQQALGQGPQFIFQYYREEENGRGNFPPRFSGLQFPNYSSELNVNALELDDSALYLCASSSTSGGSEQYFGPGTRLTVT.

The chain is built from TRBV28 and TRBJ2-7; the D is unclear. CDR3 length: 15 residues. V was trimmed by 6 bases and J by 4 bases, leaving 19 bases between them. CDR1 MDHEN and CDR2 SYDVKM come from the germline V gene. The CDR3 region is CASSAPGPKDYEQYF. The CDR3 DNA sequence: TGTGCCAGCAGCGCTCCGGGCCCCAAAGATTACGAGCAGTACTTC.

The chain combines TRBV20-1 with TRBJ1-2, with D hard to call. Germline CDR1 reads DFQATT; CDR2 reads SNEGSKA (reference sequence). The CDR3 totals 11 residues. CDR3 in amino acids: CSPADTFGYTF. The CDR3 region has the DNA TGCAGCCCTGCTGATACCTTTGGCTACACCTTC.

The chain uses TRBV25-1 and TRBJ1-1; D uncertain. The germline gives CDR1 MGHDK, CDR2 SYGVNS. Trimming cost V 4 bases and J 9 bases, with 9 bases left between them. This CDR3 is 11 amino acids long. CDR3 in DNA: TGTGCCAGCAGTGGCGAAAAGAAAGCTTTCTTT. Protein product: CASSGEKKAFF.

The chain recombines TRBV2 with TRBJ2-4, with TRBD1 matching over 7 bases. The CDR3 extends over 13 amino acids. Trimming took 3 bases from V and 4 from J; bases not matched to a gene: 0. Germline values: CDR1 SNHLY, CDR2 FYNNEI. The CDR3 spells CASSETGKNIQYF. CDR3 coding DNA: TGTGCCAGCAGTGAGACAGGGAAAAACATTCAGTACTTC.

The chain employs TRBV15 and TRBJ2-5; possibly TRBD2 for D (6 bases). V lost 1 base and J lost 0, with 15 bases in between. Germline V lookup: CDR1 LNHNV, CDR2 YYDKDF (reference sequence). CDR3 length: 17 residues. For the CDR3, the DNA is TGTGCCACCAGCAGAGGAGGACGGGCGGGAAACCAAGAGACCCAGTACTTC. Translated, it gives CATSRGGRAGNQETQYF.

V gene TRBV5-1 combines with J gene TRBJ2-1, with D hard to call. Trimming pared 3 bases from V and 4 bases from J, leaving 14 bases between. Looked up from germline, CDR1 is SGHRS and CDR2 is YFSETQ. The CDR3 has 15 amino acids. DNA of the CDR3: TGCGCCAGCAGCTCAGACTCGGCAGAGTACAATGAGCAGTTCTTC. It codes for CASSSDSAEYNEQFF. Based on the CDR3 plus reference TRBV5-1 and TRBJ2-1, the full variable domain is KAGVTQTPRYLIKTRGQQVTLSCSPISGHRSVSWYQQTPGQGLQFLFEYFSETQRNKGNFPGRFSGRQFSNSRSEMNVSTLELGDSALYLCASSSDSAEYNEQFFGPGTRLTVL.

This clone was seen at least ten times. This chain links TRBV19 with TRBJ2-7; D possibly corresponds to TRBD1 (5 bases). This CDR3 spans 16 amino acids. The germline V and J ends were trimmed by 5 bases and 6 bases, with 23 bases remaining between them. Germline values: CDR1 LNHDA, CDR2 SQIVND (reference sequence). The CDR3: CASSSAWSARAGEQYF. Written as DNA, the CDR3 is TGTGCCAGTAGTTCCGCTTGGTCCGCCAGGGCCGGCGAGCAGTACTTC.

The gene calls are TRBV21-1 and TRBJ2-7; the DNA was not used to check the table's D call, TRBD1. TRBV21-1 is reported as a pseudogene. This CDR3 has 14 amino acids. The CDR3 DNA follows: TGTGCCAGCAGCTTAACGGGACACCACTACGAGCAGTACTTC. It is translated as CASSLTGHHYEQYF.

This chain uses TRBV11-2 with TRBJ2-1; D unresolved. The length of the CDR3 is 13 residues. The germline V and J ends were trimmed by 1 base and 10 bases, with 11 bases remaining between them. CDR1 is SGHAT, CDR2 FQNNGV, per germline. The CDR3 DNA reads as TGTGCCAGCAGCTTAGGCAGGTTTAGCGAGCAGTTCTTC. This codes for CASSLGRFSEQFF.

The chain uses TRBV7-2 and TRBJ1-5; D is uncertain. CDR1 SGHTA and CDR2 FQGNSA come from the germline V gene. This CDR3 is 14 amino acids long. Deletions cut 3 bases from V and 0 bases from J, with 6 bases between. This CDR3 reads CASSFGVSNQPQHF. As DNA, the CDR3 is TGTGCCAGCAGCTTTGGAGTTAGCAATCAGCCCCAGCATTTT.

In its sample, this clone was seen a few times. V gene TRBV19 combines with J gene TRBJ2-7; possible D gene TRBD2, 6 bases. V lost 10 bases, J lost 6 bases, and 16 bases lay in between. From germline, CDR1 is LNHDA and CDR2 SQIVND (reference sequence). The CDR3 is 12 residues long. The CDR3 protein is CATRDLDSEQYF. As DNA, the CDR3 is TGTGCCACTAGGGACTTAGATAGCGAGCAGTACTTC. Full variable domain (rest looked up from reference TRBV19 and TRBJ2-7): DGGITQSPKYLFRKEGQNVTLSCEQNLNHDAMYWYRQDPGQGLRLIYYSQIVNDFQKGDIAEGYSVSREKKESFPLTVTSAQKNPTAFYLCATRDLDSEQYFGPGTRLTVT.